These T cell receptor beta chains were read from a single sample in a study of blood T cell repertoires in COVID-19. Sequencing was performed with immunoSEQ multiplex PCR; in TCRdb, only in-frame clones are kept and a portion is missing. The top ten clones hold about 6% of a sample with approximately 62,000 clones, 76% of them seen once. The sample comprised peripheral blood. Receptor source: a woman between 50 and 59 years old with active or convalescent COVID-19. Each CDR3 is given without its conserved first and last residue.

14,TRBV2,ASSEVRGYGANVLT
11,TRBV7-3,ASSQNSYTEAF
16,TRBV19,ASSIGTGDSSGANVLT
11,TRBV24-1,ATIYQGNQPQH
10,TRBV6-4,ASSEISCQEF
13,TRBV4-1,ASSQDETSSYEQY
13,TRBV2,ASSPSNGGLNGYT
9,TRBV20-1,SACTGTEAF
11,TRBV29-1,SVGQEVNSPLH
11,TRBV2,ASRFDSFYGYT
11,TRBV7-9,ASSAVSYNEQF
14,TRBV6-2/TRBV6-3,ASSYRGLAAEETQY
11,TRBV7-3,ASSLAGGIEQF
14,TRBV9,ASSPGLAGGMSEQF
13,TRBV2,ASRGTGVYFYEQY
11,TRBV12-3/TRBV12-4,ASSPGPYTEAF
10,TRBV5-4,ASSSPQDEQY
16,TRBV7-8,ASATPPFAGGAYNEQF
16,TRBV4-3,ASSPVPGQGGLNYGYT
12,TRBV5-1,ASHRDTGGNEQF
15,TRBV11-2,ASSLAKGGRRNTEAF
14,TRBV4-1,ASSPAGASGRETQY
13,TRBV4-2,ASSQVQSAKNIQY
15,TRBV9,ASSPNLGVAGANVLT
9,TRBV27,ASSSTGLQY
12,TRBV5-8,ASSWDRSNSPLH
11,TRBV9,ASSAASGNTQY
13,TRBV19,ASSIPGGSTQPQH
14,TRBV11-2,ASSPLAGTTTGELF
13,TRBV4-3,ASSQVWTGANEQF
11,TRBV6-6,ASSYEPVYGYT
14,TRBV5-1,ASSLSGGGTYNEQF
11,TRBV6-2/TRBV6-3,ASSQSGDTEAF
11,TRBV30,AWTQRGGFGYT
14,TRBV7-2,ASSLQAGLAYNEQF
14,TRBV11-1,ASSLEAGSGANVLT
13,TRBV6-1,ASSEGGLAPYEQY
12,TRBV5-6,ASSRTGGAEGYT
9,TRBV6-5,ATSGAYEQY
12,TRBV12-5,ASVPGQAYNEQF
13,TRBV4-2,ASSQETQGGNTIY
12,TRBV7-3,ASSDGRGPGTQY
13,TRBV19,ASSIWAGVEQPQH
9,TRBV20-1,SATLEKTQY
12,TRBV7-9,ASSLEGSTDTQY
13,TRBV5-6,ASSWFDRGNTEAF
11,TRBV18,ASSPILNTEAF
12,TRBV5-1,ASSLEGQIYGYT
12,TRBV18,ASSPLGNTGELF